The rows below give T cell receptor beta chains drawn from one sample of a study of OX40 agonist ivuxolimab in advanced cancers. TCRdb's table, derived via immunoSEQ multiplex PCR, lists solely in-frame clones and lacks some. The sample yields tens of thousands of clones, approximately 90% seen once. The starting material was CD4+ or CD8+ T cells sorted from blood, obtained in a trial of the OX40 agonist ivuxolimab. These receptors were collected from an adult with an advanced solid tumor such as melanoma, head and neck, liver or kidney cancer. CDR3s include the opening cysteine and the closing phenylalanine or tryptophan. A D gene is named only where the DNA matches it firmly. Size tells how often a clone was seen (once, few, many) or the class of an expanded clone, and some rows leave it out.

clone_size: NA; j_call: TRBJ2-2; d_call: NA; v_call: TRBV27; cdr3_nt: TGTGCCAGCAGCTGGGGACTGAACACCGGGGAGCTGTTTTTT; cdr3_aa: CASSWGLNTGELFF
clone_size: NA; j_call: TRBJ1-4; d_call: NA; v_call: TRBV11-2; cdr3_nt: TGTGCCAGCAGCTTAAGGACACGGGGCGAAAAACTGTTTTTT; cdr3_aa: CASSLRTRGEKLFF
clone_size: NA; j_call: TRBJ2-1; d_call: NA; v_call: TRBV2; cdr3_nt: TGTGCCAGCCTCCAAACCGAAAAGCAGTTCTTC; cdr3_aa: CASLQTEKQFF
clone_size: NA; j_call: TRBJ2-1; d_call: TRBD2; v_call: TRBV15; cdr3_nt: TGTGCCACCAGCGGGACTAGCGATTTCTTCAGCTCCTACAATGAGCAGTTCTTC; cdr3_aa: CATSGTSDFFSSYNEQFF
clone_size: NA; j_call: TRBJ1-5; d_call: NA; v_call: TRBV2; cdr3_nt: TGTGCCAGCAGTGGGGATCAGCCCCAGCATTTT; cdr3_aa: CASSGDQPQHF
clone_size: NA; j_call: TRBJ2-2; d_call: NA; v_call: TRBV5-6; cdr3_nt: TGTGCCAGCAGCTGGGCTTCCGGGACTCTAAACACCGGGGAGCTGTTTTTT; cdr3_aa: CASSWASGTLNTGELFF
clone_size: NA; j_call: TRBJ2-3; d_call: NA; v_call: TRBV11-2; cdr3_nt: TGTGCCAGCAGCTTTTCAGGAAATCGCGATACGCAGTATTTT; cdr3_aa: CASSFSGNRDTQYF
clone_size: NA; j_call: TRBJ2-3; d_call: TRBD2; v_call: TRBV2; cdr3_nt: TGTGCCAGCAGTGTCAGCGGGATCGGCACAGATACGCAGTATTTT; cdr3_aa: CASSVSGIGTDTQYF
clone_size: NA; j_call: TRBJ2-3; d_call: TRBD2; v_call: TRBV4-2; cdr3_nt: TGTGCCAGCAGCCTCACTAGCGGGGGAGGGCCAGATACGCAGTATTTT; cdr3_aa: CASSLTSGGGPDTQYF
clone_size: NA; j_call: TRBJ2-2; d_call: NA; v_call: TRBV19; cdr3_nt: TGTGCCAGTAGTATTAATGAGAACACCGGGGAGCTGTTTTTT; cdr3_aa: CASSINENTGELFF
clone_size: NA; j_call: TRBJ2-3; d_call: NA; v_call: TRBV27; cdr3_nt: TGTGCCAGCAGTTTATCAGGAGACACAGATACGCAGTATTTT; cdr3_aa: CASSLSGDTDTQYF
clone_size: NA; j_call: TRBJ1-1; d_call: NA; v_call: TRBV18; cdr3_nt: TGTGCCAGCTCACCAGAGGGGAACACTGAAGCTTTCTTT; cdr3_aa: CASSPEGNTEAFF
clone_size: NA; j_call: TRBJ2-5; d_call: NA; v_call: TRBV7-9; cdr3_nt: TGTGCCAGCAGCATCACTACCTACAGGGCCAGGCCGAAGGAGACCCAGTACTTC; cdr3_aa: CASSITTYRARPKETQYF
clone_size: NA; j_call: TRBJ2-5; d_call: TRBD1; v_call: TRBV9; cdr3_nt: TGTGCCAGCAGCGTAGGGACAGGCCAAGAGACCCAGTACTTC; cdr3_aa: CASSVGTGQETQYF
clone_size: NA; j_call: TRBJ2-7; d_call: NA; v_call: TRBV7-8; cdr3_nt: TGTGCCAGCAGCGCGGAGAGGGAGTACGAGCAGTACTTC; cdr3_aa: CASSAEREYEQYF
clone_size: NA; j_call: TRBJ2-7; d_call: NA; v_call: TRBV4-1; cdr3_nt: TGCGCCAGCAGCCAAGGCTCAAGAGGACCCTACGAGCAGTACTTC; cdr3_aa: CASSQGSRGPYEQYF
clone_size: NA; j_call: TRBJ1-2; d_call: NA; v_call: TRBV28; cdr3_nt: TGTGCCAGCAGTTTAAGGATAAGGTCAGGAGCTAACTATGGCTACACCTTC; cdr3_aa: CASSLRIRSGANYGYTF
clone_size: NA; j_call: TRBJ1-2; d_call: TRBD1; v_call: TRBV10-3; cdr3_nt: TGTGCCATCAGTGAGACCAGGGGGACTCATGGCTACACCTTC; cdr3_aa: CAISETRGTHGYTF
clone_size: NA; j_call: TRBJ1-5; d_call: NA; v_call: TRBV6-4; cdr3_nt: TGTGCCAGCAGTCTTAGCGAAGGGGTCCAGCCCCAGCATTTT; cdr3_aa: CASSLSEGVQPQHF
clone_size: NA; j_call: TRBJ2-7; d_call: TRBD2; v_call: TRBV27; cdr3_nt: TGTGCCAGCAGTAGGAGCGGGGGGACCTACGAGCAGTACTTC; cdr3_aa: CASSRSGGTYEQYF
clone_size: NA; j_call: TRBJ2-3; d_call: NA; v_call: TRBV15; cdr3_nt: TGTGCCACCGCGAGGGGGACCACAGATACGCAGTATTTT; cdr3_aa: CATARGTTDTQYF
clone_size: NA; j_call: TRBJ1-1; d_call: NA; v_call: TRBV18; cdr3_nt: TGTGCCAGCTCACCCCTCGCCGCGAACACTGAAGCTTTCTTT; cdr3_aa: CASSPLAANTEAFF
clone_size: NA; j_call: TRBJ2-5; d_call: TRBD1; v_call: TRBV9; cdr3_nt: TGTGCCAGCAGCCCCCAGACAGGGGCGGGTGAGACCCAGTACTTC; cdr3_aa: CASSPQTGAGETQYF
clone_size: NA; j_call: TRBJ2-2; d_call: NA; v_call: TRBV5-4; cdr3_nt: TGTGCCAGCAGCTTGGGTTGGGGTAGCACCGGGGAGCTGTTTTTT; cdr3_aa: CASSLGWGSTGELFF
clone_size: NA; j_call: TRBJ2-4; d_call: TRBD2; v_call: TRBV2; cdr3_nt: TGTGCCAGCAGTGAAAGGTGGGGGGAGGGAGTAAACATTCAGTACTTC; cdr3_aa: CASSERWGEGVNIQYF
clone_size: NA; j_call: TRBJ1-5; d_call: NA; v_call: TRBV7-9; cdr3_nt: TGTGCCAGCAGCTTGATACGTAGAGGGGAGAGCAATCAGCCCCAGCATTTT; cdr3_aa: CASSLIRRGESNQPQHF
clone_size: NA; j_call: TRBJ1-1; d_call: TRBD1; v_call: TRBV4-1; cdr3_nt: TGCGCCAGCAAAGGACAGGGTGTCACTGAAGCTTTCTTT; cdr3_aa: CASKGQGVTEAFF
clone_size: once; j_call: TRBJ2-1; d_call: NA; v_call: TRBV5-4; cdr3_nt: TGTGCCAGCAGCCAAGCGGTGGGGTTGAGCAATGAGCAGTTCTTC; cdr3_aa: CASSQAVGLSNEQFF
clone_size: NA; j_call: TRBJ2-7; d_call: TRBD1; v_call: TRBV18; cdr3_nt: TGTGCCAGCTCACGAGAAGGGACAGGGGGCTTTCGGCAGTACTTC; cdr3_aa: CASSREGTGGFRQYF
clone_size: NA; j_call: TRBJ2-4; d_call: NA; v_call: TRBV7-9; cdr3_nt: TGTGCCAGCAGCTTAGAGGGGGCCAAAAACATTCAGTACTTC; cdr3_aa: CASSLEGAKNIQYF
clone_size: NA; j_call: TRBJ1-1; d_call: NA; v_call: TRBV11-2; cdr3_nt: TGTGCCAGCAGCTTAGATCGCTCCTCAGCTTTCTTT; cdr3_aa: CASSLDRSSAFF